This T cell receptor beta chain was sequenced during a study of T-cell memory formation after mild COVID-19. After 5'RACE with constant-segment primers, TCR alpha and TCR beta cDNA libraries carrying sample barcodes and UMIs were obtained. TCRdb reprocessed the 5' RACE reads via MiXCR and lists one record per CDR3 protein. The table lists 350,000 to 500,000 distinct CDR3 sequences, about a quarter of them singletons, with under 15% in the top ten. Whole-study findings and limits: The authors did not confirm SARS-CoV-2 specificity of second-wave clones peaking day 37. CD8+ contracting clones occupied EMRA, while CD4+ ones occupied mainly CM and EM.

The CDR3 runs 12 residues. The ends were cut back, 7 bases at V and 10 bases at J, with 14 bases in the middle. CDR1 and CDR2 from the germline V gene are SGHTA and FQGNSA. This clonotype occurred a few times. Its target is not known. The gene calls are TRBV7-2 and TRBJ2-1; D is uncertain. This sequence originates from an adult woman who had mild COVID-19 (a few samples of this study predate the infection). Cell type and time point are not known. The specimen sequenced was PBMCs or a T cell subset sorted from them (not recorded which). DNA for the CDR3: TGTGCCAGCACCCAAGTGGGCAAGGAGCAGTTCTTC. Translating gives CASTQVGKEQFF.